Below, one T cell receptor (beta chain) is given with its context. This receptor's antigen is unknown. No much larger clonotype is one base removed from it; base qualities were not supplied. This sample was included in a study of cytomegalovirus exposure and HLA in healthy donors (dated by TCRdb to about 2017). General notes on the study: According to an earlier analysis of 587 of the donors, 150 million to 200 million T cells yielded some 120 million unique TCR beta sequences and approximately 300 Gb of sequence data. An early release that covered about 600 HLA-typed donors contained approximately 300 gigabases of sequencing data and 70 million to 100 million unique TCR sequences. Of the approximately 400 genotyped donors, around 81% fell in the genetic ancestry cluster associated with self-reported Caucasian donors. The study aimed to test whether signatures of past pathogen exposure could be identified by cataloging public T cell receptors. The study profiled the T cell repertoires of around 700 subjects by immunosequencing and related them to cytomegalovirus serostatus. In addition to the first cohort of 650 to 800 subjects, a separate validation cohort of 130 or so different subjects was used. To predict cytomegalovirus infection status, the study combined high-throughput TCR immunosequencing, statistical association of individual TCRs with disease status, and machine learning. A later analysis re-examined previously published TCR beta repertoires from over 500 donors and added high-resolution HLA genotyping to investigate patterns of TCR occurrence. In the later analysis, no new phenotypic data were used to find candidate immune exposures; instead, reliance was placed on TCR beta sequences and their occurrence across donors. To decide whether each TCR beta V gene segment behaved as functional or pseudogenic, an earlier analysis of several hundred of the donors relied on high-throughput TCR beta sequencing. Donor age, sex, ethnicity and CMV serostatus were collected together with the repertoire data. A later genetic analysis used genome-wide SNP genotypes for about three fifths of the 666 donors, treating that subset as a discovery cohort. All discovery cohort repertoires had been generated on a single sequencing platform. HLA typing covered class I and class II loci at four-digit resolution. The number of donors typed differed by locus, with about 629-640 for A, B, C, DRB1 and DQB1, 522 for DQA1, 606 for DPA1, and some 450 for DPB1. Because of strong linkage in the cohort, 5 or 6 DR-DQ haplotypes were treated as single units for association and clustering. Among under 450 genotyped donors of the cohort, an average of about 240,000 unique TCR beta nucleotide sequences were sequenced per donor, roughly 18% of them non-productive.

General study outcomes and caveats: Compared with equally common non-associated chains, HLA-associated TCR beta chains in a later analysis were more clonally expanded and had lower generation probabilities. CMV serostatus was the only immune exposure information available for the cohort. Broadly in line with IMGT annotations, most TCR beta V segments showed up in productive rearrangements about 87% or about 30% of the time in an earlier analysis of 587 of the donors. Presence/absence analyses assumed roughly uniform sequencing depth across donors, an assumption that may not hold. The sequencing pipeline was judged likely to have produced a cluster of highly shared sequence variants as a technical artifact. V-gene and J-gene trimming of TCR beta chains was associated with a missense DCLRE1C variant in a later genetic analysis, and the association was replicated in an independent cohort. In a later analysis, about 16,000 TCR beta sequences were associated with specific HLA alleles at a false discovery rate of 0.05. Some IMGT-functional V segments, including TRBV6-2 and TRBV6-3, could not be told apart with the 87-base-pair reads, so those segments were excluded. The cohort was sequenced for TCR beta chains only, and without alpha or paired-chain data the features that could be detected were limited. Most TCR sequences were seen in very few donors, while some public TCRs were found in many individuals. HLA typing was unavailable for some donors at each locus, so association tests used only the typed subset. Correlated functional status among segregating V segments might reflect linkage disequilibrium, but an unknown experimental factor could not be ruled out. In a later genetic analysis, fewer N-insertions in productive TCRs were reported among donors in an Asian-associated ancestry cluster than the roughly 710-donor mean. When HLA alleles, especially DR and DQ, strongly co-occurred, attributing TCR associations to individual alleles was difficult. Most CMV-associated TCR beta chains appeared to be HLA-restricted in a later analysis, and the HLA associations seemed to be driven largely by CMV exposure. Three of the identified cytomegalovirus-associated TCR beta chains were confirmed in vitro to be specific for cytomegalovirus antigens. A further reported finding was that TCR beta sequences accurately predicted the HLA-A and HLA-B alleles for most subjects in the first cohort. The study listed 164 TCR beta chains as associated with cytomegalovirus. According to a later analysis, parvovirus B19, influenza, CMV and Epstein-Barr virus appeared linked to several top co-occurrence clusters. A later analysis found that TCR association rates varied across HLA loci, with DRB1 alleles showing the most associated TCRs and HLA-C alleles the fewest. The classifier was reported to diagnose cytomegalovirus status with high specificity and sensitivity in both the original and validation cohorts. According to the authors, the approach could potentially be generalized to other disease states and immunological phenotypes. Because counts were too low, around 18 rarely observed V segments, including chromosome 9 orphons, were left out of the earlier analysis of approximately 500 of the donors.

Its CDR3 holds 11 amino acids, cysteine through phenylalanine. Only the CDR3 part of the read is kept: 33 bases, read in frame from the first base. In the germline V gene (reference sequence), CDR1 corresponds to LNHDA and CDR2 to SQIVND. V loses 6 bases of germline sequence and J loses 7 bases, and the interval between the two ends is 10 bases. The cohort comprised under 700 healthy bone marrow donors. At the time of sampling, every cohort member was nominally healthy, though immune exposures that went unrecorded were likely present. The donor was CMV seronegative and was included in the group of hundreds of seronegative cohort members. Each donor provided a peripheral blood sample, and peripheral blood mononuclear cells were used for TCR beta sequencing. The Qiagen DNeasy Blood Extraction Kit was used to extract genomic DNA from the blood cell samples. The protocol used for the library was the immunoSEQ multiplex PCR assay. For the multiplex PCR, a mixture combining 60 forward primers for TCR Vbeta segments and 13 reverse primers for TCR Jbeta segments was used. The CDR3 region of rearranged TCR beta genes was amplified from genomic DNA with a multiplex PCR assay. The amplified TCR beta libraries were sequenced on the Illumina HiSeq System as 87-base-pair reads. Turning to the authors' computational methods: Across the 500 to 750 repertoires, a later analysis counted about 81 million unique TCR beta chains, around 11 million of which were shared by at least two donors. Raw reads were error-corrected and collapsed into unique sequences with a nearest-neighbor algorithm that merged closely related sequences to remove PCR and sequencing errors. CDR3 sequences were aligned to IMGT reference sequences to assign V, D and J gene segments. Each retained sequence needed at least a six-nucleotide match to both a V gene segment and a J gene segment. A rearrangement was called productive if the CDR3 had no stop codons and remained in frame with V and J, and every other rearrangement was called non-productive. Following IMGT convention, CDR3 was defined as the stretch from the second conserved V-encoded cysteine to the conserved J-encoded phenylalanine. The earlier analysis of about 570 of the donors excluded any sequence lacking an unambiguous match to a single V gene segment. An earlier analysis of 587 of the donors called V segments functional above 56.7% productive rearrangements and segregating when the between-donor standard deviation exceeded 5%. A statistical classification framework was developed to diagnose cytomegalovirus status using the catalog of TCR beta chain sequences. V and J gene assignment, in a later analysis, came from comparing TCR nucleotide sequences with IMGT/GENE-DB human TR gene sequences. A later analysis assigned CDR3 sequences and most-parsimonious VDJ recombination scenarios with the TCRdist pipeline. A later analysis defined each TCR beta chain by its CDR3 amino acid sequence plus V-gene family, and excluded reads lacking a unique V-gene family. As a way to deal with suspected cross-contamination and a sequencing artifact, a later analysis dropped over 550 nucleotide sequences that were highly shared and had low generation probability. In a later analysis, a clonal expansion index was calculated for each public chain from normalized within-repertoire ranks of inferred template counts. In a later analysis, generation probabilities were computed using a VDJ recombination model fitted to out-of-frame rearrangements, and the results were checked against IGoR. Hypergeometric tests were used in a later analysis to score TCR-TCR, TCR-HLA and TCR-CMV co-occurrence, with a repertoire-size bias correction applied to the TCR pairs. To estimate false discovery rates, a later analysis permuted the HLA or CMV assignments 20 times. A later analysis grouped co-occurring TCRs with DBSCAN, adding TCRdist sequence similarity when clustering within HLA-allele-positive subsets. Repertoires with fewer than 30,000 or more than 120,000 public chains were left out of co-occurrence clustering, as were a handful of repertoires with anomalous nucleotide sharing. Imported from immuneACCESS, the table was reduced by TCRdb to in-frame sequences with V and J called. These copies leave out some clones; in studies compared against another copy, an unresolved V gene accounts for under half, and the cause of the remainder is not known. The DNA gave D and trimming, while V, J and clone size come from that table. A total of 40,000 to 50,000 clones appear in this sample, around 68% of them only once. The ten largest clones take up 5% to 6.5% of the sample.

Recombination connected TRBV19 to TRBJ2-7; the best D guess is TRBD2, with 7 bases matching. The material sequenced was PBMCs. The TCR sequence derives from a man aged 25 to 40 in good health and CMV-seronegative. For the CDR3, the sequence is CASSRGAEQYF. Here is the DNA: TGTGCCAGTAGCCGGGGGGCTGAGCAGTACTTC.